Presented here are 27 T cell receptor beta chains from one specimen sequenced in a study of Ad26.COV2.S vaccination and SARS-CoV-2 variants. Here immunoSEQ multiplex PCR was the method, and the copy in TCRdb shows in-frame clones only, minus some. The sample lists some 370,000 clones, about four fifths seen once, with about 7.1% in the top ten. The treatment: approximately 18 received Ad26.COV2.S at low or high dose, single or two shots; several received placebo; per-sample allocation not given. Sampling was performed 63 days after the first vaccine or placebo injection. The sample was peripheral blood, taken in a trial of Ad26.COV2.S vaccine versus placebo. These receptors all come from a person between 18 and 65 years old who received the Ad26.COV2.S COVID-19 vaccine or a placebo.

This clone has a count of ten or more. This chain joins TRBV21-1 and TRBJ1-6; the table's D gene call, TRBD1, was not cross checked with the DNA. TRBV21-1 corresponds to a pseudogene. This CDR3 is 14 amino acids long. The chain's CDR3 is CASRDSSYNSPLHF. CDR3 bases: TGTGCCAGCAGAGACAGCTCCTATAATTCACCCCTCCACTTT.

CDR3 DNA: TGCGCCAGCAGCCAAAGGGCGGGGCCCTGGGGGGCCAACGTCCTGACTTTC. Residues: CASSQRAGPWGANVLTF. This chain uses TRBV4-1 with TRBJ2-6, with D perhaps matching TRBD2 (6 bases). CDR1 MGHRA and CDR2 YSYEKL come from the germline V gene. The CDR3 is 17 residues long. Deletions cut 2 bases from V and 4 bases from J, with 15 bases between.

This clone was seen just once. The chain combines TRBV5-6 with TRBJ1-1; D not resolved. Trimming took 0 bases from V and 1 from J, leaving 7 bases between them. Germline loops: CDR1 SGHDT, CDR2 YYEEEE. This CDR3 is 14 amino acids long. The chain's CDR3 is CASSLGRKNTEAFF. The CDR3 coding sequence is TGTGCCAGCAGCTTGGGACGGAAGAACACTGAAGCTTTCTTT. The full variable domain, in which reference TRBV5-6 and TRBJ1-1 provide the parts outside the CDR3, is DAGVTQSPTHLIKTRGQQVTLRCSPKSGHDTVSWYQQALGQGPQFIFQYYEEEERQRGNFPDRFSGHQFPNYSSELNVNALLLGDSALYLCASSLGRKNTEAFFGQGTRLTVV.

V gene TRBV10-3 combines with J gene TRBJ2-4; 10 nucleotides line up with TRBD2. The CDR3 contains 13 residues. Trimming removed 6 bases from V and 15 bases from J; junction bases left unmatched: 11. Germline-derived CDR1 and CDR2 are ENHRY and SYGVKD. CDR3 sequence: CAIRWTSGPAGYF. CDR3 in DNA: TGTGCCATCAGGTGGACTAGCGGCCCCGCAGGGTACTTC.

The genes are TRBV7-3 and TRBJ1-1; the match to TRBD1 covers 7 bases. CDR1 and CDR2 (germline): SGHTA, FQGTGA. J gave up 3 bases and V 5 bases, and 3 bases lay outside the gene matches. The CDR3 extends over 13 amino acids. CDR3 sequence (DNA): TGTGCCAGCAGCATTGGACAGGACACTGAAGCTTTCTTT. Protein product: CASSIGQDTEAFF.

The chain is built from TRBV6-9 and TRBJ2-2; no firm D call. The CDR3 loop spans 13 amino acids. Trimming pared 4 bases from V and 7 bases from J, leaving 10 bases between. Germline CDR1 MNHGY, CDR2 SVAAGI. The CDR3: CASSLWDGGELFF. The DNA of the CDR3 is TGTGCCAGCAGTTTATGGGATGGCGGGGAGCTGTTTTTT.

CDR3 loop: CASSRGSSGDRDTQYF. As DNA, the CDR3 is TGTGCCAGCAGCCGAGGGTCTAGCGGGGACCGAGATACGCAGTATTTT. The chain recombines TRBV7-8 with TRBJ2-3, with TRBD2 identical over 9 bases. The CDR3 extends over 16 amino acids. V was clipped by 5 bases and J by 5 bases; unmatched bases: 11. Germline V gene lookup returns CDR1 SGHVS and CDR2 FQNEAQ.

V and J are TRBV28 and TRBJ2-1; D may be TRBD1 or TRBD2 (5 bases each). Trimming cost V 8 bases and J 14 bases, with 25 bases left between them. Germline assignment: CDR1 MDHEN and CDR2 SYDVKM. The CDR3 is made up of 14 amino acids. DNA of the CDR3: TGTGCCAGCCGTCTAGACAGTTATAGGGTGGGGGAGTTCTTC. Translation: CASRLDSYRVGEFF.

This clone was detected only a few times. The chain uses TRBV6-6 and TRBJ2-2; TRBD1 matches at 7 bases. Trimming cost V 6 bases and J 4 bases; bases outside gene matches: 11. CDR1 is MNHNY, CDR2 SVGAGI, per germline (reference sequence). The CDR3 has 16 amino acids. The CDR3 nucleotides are TGTGCCAGCAGAGGGATGCCGGGACAGACCACCGGGGAGCTGTTTTTT. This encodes CASRGMPGQTTGELFF.

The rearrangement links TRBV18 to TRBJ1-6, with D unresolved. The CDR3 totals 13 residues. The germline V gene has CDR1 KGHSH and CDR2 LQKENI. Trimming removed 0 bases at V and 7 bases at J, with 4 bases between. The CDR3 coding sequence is TGTGCCAGCTCACCACCCCTGAATTCACCCCTCCACTTT. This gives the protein CASSPPLNSPLHF.

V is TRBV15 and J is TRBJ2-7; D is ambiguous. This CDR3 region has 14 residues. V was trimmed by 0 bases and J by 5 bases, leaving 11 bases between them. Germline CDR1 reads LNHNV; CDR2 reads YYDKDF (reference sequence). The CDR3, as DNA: TGTGCCACCAGCAGAGAATTTAATAATAACGAGCAGTACTTC. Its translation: CATSREFNNNEQYF.

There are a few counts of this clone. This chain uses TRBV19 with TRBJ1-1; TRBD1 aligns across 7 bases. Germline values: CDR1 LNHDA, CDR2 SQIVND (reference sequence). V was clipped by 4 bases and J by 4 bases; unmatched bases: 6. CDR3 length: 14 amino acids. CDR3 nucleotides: TGTGCCAGTAGTACCCGACAGGGTTCCACTGAAGCTTTCTTT. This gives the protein CASSTRQGSTEAFF.

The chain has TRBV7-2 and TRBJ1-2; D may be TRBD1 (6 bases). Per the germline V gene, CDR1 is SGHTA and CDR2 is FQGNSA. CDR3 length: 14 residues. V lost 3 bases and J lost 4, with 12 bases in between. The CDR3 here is CASSLIGGTYGYTF. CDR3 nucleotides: TGTGCCAGCAGCTTGATAGGGGGGACCTATGGCTACACCTTC. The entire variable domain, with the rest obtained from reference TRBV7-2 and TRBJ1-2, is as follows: GAGVSQSPSNKVTEKGKDVELRCDPISGHTALYWYRQSLGQGLEFLIYFQGNSAPDKSGLPSDRFSAERTGGSVSTLTIQRTQQEDSAVYLCASSLIGGTYGYTFGSGTRLTVV.

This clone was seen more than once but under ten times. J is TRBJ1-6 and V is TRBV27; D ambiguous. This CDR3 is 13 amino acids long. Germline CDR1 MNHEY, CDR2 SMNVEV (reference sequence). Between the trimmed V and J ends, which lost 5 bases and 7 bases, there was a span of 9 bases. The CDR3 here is CASSSGRNSPLHF. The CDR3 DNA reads TGTGCCAGCAGTAGTGGACGGAATTCACCCCTCCACTTT.

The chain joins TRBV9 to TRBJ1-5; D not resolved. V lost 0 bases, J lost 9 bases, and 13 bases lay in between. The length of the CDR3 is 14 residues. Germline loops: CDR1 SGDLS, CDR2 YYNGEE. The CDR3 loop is CASSVGDGLGPQHF. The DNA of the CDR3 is TGTGCCAGCAGCGTAGGCGACGGCCTGGGGCCCCAGCATTTT.

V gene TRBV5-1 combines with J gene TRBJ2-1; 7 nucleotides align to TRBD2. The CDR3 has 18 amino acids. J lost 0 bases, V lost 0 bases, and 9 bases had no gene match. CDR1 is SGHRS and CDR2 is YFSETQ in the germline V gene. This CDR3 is CASSLGRERDGSYNEQFF. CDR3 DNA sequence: TGCGCCAGCAGCTTGGGAAGGGAGCGGGATGGCTCCTACAATGAGCAGTTCTTC.

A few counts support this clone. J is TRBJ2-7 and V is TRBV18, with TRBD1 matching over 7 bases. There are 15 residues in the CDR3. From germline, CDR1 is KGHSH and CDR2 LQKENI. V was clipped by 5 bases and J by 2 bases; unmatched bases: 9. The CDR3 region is CASSVQGQTAYEQYF. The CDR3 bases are TGTGCCAGCTCAGTACAGGGACAGACCGCCTACGAGCAGTACTTC.

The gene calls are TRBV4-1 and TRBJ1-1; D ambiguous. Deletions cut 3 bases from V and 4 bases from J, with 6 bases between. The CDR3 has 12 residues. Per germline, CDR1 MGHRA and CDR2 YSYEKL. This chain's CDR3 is CASSQGSTEAFF. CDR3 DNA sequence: TGCGCCAGCAGCCAGGGATCCACTGAAGCTTTCTTT.

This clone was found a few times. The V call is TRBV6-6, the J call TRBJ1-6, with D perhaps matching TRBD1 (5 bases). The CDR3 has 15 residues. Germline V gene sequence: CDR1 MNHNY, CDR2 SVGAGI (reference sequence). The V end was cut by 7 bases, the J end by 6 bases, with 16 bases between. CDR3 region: CASTTEGQGNSPLHF. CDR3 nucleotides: TGTGCCAGCACCACAGAGGGGCAGGGTAATTCACCCCTCCACTTT.

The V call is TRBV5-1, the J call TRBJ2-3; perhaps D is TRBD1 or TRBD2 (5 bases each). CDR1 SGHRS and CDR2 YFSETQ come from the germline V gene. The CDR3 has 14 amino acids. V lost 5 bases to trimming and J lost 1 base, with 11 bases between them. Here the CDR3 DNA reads TGCGCCAGCAGTCGGACGGGACGCACAGATACGCAGTATTTT. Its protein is CASSRTGRTDTQYF. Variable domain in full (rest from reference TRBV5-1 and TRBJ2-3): KAGVTQTPRYLIKTRGQQVTLSCSPISGHRSVSWYQQTPGQGLQFLFEYFSETQRNKGNFPGRFSGRQFSNSRSEMNVSTLELGDSALYLCASSRTGRTDTQYFGPGTRLTVL.

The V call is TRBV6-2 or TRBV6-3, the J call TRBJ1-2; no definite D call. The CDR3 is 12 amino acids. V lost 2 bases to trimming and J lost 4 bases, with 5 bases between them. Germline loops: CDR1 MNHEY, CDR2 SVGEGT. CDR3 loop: CASSYPAYGYTF. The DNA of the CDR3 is TGTGCCAGCAGTTACCCGGCCTATGGCTACACCTTC.

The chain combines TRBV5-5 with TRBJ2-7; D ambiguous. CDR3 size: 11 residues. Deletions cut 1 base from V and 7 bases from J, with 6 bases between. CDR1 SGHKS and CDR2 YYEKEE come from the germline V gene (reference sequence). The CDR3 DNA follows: TGTGCCAGCAGCTTGTTGCGGGAGCAGTACTTC. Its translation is CASSLLREQYF.

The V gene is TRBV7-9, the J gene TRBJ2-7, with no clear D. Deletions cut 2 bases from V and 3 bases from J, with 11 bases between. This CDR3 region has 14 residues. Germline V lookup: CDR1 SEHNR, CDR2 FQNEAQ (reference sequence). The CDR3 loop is CASSLIGTNYEQYF. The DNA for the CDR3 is TGTGCCAGCAGCTTAATAGGTACCAACTACGAGCAGTACTTC.

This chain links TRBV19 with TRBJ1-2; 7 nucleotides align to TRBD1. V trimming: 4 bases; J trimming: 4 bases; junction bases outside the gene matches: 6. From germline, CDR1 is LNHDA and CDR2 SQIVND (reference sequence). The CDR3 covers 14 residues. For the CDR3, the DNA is TGTGCCAGTAGTACCGGACAGGCATTCTATGGCTACACCTTC. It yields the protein CASSTGQAFYGYTF. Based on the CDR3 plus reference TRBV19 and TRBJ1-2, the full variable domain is DGGITQSPKYLFRKEGQNVTLSCEQNLNHDAMYWYRQDPGQGLRLIYYSQIVNDFQKGDIAEGYSVSREKKESFPLTVTSAQKNPTAFYLCASSTGQAFYGYTFGSGTRLTVV.

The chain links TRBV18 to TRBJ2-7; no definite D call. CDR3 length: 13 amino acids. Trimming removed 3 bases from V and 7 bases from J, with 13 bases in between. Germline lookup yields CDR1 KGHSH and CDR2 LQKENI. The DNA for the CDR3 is TGTGCCAGCTCACCCCCAGCCTTAGGGGAGCAGTACTTC. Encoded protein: CASSPPALGEQYF.

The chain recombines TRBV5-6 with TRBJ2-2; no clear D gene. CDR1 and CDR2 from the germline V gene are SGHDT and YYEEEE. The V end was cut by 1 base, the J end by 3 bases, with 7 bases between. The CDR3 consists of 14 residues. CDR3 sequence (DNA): TGTGCCAGCAGCTTGTACTCTTACACCGGGGAGCTGTTTTTT. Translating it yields CASSLYSYTGELFF.

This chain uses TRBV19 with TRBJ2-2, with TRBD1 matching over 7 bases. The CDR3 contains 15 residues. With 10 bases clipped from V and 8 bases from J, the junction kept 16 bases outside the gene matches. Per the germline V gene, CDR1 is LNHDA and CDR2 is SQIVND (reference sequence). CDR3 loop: CATFRDSAFPGELFF. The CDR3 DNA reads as TGTGCCACCTTCCGGGACAGCGCTTTCCCGGGGGAGCTGTTTTTT.